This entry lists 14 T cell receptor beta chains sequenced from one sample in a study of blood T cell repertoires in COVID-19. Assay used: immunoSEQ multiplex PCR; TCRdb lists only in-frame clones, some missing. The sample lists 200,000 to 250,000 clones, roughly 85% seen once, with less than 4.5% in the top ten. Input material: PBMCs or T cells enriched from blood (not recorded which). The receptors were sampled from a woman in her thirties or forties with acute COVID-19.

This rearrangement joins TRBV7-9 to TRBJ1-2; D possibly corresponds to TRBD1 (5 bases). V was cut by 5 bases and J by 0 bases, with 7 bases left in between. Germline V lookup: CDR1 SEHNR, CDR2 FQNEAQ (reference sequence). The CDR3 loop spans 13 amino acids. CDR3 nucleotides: TGTGCCAGCAGCCCGGGGGCTAACTATGGCTACACCTTC. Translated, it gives CASSPGANYGYTF.

This CDR3 reads CASSLDRVAYGYTF. CDR3 bases: TGTGCCAGCAGCTTAGACAGGGTCGCGTATGGCTACACCTTC. The J gene is TRBJ1-2, the V gene TRBV7-8; TRBD1 is a possible D gene (6 bases). V was clipped by 1 base and J by 5 bases, with 11 bases between them. Germline V CDR1 and CDR2: SGHVS, FQNEAQ. The CDR3 is 14 amino acids.

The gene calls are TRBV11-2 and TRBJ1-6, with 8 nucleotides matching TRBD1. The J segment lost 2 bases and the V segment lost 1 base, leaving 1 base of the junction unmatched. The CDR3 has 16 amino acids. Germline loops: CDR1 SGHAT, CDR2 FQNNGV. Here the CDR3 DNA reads TGTGCCAGCAGCTTAGGACAGGGGACCTATAATTCACCCCTCCACTTT. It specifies CASSLGQGTYNSPLHF. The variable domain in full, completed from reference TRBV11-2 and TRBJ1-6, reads EAGVAQSPRYKIIEKRQSVAFWCNPISGHATLYWYQQILGQGPKLLIQFQNNGVVDDSQLPKDRFSAERLKGVDSTLKIQPAKLEDSAVYLCASSLGQGTYNSPLHFGNGTRLTVT.

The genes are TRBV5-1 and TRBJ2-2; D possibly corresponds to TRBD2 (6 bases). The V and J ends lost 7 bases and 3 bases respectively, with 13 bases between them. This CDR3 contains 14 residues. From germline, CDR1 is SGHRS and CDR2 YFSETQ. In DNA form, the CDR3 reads TGCGCCAGCGGGAAGGAGGGAGACACCGGGGAGCTGTTTTTT. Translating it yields CASGKEGDTGELFF.

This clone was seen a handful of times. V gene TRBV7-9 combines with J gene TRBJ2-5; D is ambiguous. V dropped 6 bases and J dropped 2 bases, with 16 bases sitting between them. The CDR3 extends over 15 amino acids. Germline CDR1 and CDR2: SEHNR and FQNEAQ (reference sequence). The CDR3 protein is CASSLGAAQQETQYF. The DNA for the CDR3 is TGTGCCAGCAGTCTCGGAGCTGCTCAACAAGAGACCCAGTACTTC.

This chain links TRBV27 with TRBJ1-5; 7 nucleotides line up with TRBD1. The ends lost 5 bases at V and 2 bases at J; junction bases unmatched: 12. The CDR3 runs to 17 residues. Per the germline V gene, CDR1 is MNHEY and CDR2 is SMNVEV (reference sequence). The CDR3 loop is CASSPRGNRGRNQPQHF. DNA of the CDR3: TGTGCCAGCAGTCCCCGGGGCAACAGGGGCCGCAATCAGCCCCAGCATTTT.

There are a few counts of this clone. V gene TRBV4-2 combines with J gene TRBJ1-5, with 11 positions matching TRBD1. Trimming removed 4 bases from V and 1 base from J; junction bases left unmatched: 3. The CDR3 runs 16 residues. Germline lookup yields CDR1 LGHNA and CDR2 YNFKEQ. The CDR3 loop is CASSPGQGVSNQPQHF. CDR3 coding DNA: TGTGCCAGCAGCCCGGGACAGGGGGTAAGCAATCAGCCCCAGCATTTT.

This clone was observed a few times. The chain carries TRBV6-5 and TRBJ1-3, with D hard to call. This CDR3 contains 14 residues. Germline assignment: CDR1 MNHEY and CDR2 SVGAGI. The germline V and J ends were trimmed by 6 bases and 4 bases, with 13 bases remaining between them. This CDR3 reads CASRNVVAGNTIYF. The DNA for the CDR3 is TGTGCCAGCAGAAATGTGGTGGCCGGAAACACCATATATTTT.

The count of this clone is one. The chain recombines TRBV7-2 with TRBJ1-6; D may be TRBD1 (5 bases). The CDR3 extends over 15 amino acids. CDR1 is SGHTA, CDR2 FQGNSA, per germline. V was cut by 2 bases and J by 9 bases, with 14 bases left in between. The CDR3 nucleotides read TGTGCCAGCAGCTTATCCCCAGGGAACGGTTCACCCCTCCACTTT. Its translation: CASSLSPGNGSPLHF. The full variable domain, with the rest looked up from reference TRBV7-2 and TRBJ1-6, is GAGVSQSPSNKVTEKGKDVELRCDPISGHTALYWYRQSLGQGLEFLIYFQGNSAPDKSGLPSDRFSAERTGGSVSTLTIQRTQQEDSAVYLCASSLSPGNGSPLHFGNGTRLTVT.

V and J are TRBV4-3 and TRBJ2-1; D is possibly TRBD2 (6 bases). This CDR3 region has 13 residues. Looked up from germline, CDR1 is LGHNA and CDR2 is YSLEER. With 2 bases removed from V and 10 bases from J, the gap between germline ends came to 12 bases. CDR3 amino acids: CASSQYRGSEQFF. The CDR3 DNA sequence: TGCGCCAGCAGCCAATATCGGGGGAGCGAGCAGTTCTTC.

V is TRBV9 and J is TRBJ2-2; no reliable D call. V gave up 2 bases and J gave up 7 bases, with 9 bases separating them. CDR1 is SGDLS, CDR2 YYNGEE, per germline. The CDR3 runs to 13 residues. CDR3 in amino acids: CASSVAEDGELFF. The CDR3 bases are TGTGCCAGCAGCGTGGCAGAAGACGGGGAGCTGTTTTTT. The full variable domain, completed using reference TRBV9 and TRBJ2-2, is DSGVTQTPKHLITATGQRVTLRCSPRSGDLSVYWYQQSLDQGLQFLIQYYNGEERAKGNILERFSAQQFPDLHSELNLSSLELGDSALYFCASSVAEDGELFFGEGSRLTVL.

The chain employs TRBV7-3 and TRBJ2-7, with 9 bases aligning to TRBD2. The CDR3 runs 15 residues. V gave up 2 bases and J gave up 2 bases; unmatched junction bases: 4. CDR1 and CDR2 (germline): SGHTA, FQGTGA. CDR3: CASSLRPSGAYEQYF. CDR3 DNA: TGTGCCAGCAGCTTACGTCCTAGCGGGGCCTACGAGCAGTACTTC.

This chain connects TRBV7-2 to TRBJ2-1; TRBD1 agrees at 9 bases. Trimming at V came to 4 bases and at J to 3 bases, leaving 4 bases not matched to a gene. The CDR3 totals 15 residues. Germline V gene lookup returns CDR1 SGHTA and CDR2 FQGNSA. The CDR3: CASSSTGGSYNEQFF. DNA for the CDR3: TGTGCCAGCAGCTCAACAGGGGGCAGCTACAATGAGCAGTTCTTC.

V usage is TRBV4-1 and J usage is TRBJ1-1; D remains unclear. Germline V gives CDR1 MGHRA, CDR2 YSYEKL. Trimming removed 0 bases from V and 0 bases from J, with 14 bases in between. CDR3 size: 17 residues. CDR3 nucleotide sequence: TGCGCCAGCAGCCAAGATGACCCCGGCGGGTTGAACACTGAAGCTTTCTTT. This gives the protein CASSQDDPGGLNTEAFF.